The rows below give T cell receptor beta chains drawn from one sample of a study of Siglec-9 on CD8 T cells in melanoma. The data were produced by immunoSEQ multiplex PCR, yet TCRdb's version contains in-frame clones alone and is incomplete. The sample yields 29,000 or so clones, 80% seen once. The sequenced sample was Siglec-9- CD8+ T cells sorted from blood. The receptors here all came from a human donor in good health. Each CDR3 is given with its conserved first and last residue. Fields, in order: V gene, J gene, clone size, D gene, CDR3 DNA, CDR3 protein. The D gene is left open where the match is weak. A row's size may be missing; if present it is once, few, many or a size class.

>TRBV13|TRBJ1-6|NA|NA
TGTGCCAGCAGCCCGTGGGGCGTGCCCTATAATTCACCCCTCCACTTT
CASSPWGVPYNSPLHF
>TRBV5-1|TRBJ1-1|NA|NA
TGCGCCAGCACCCCCTCGGGGGGGGCTCGGGACACTGAAGCTTTCTTT
CASTPSGGARDTEAFF
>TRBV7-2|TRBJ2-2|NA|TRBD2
TGTGCCAGCAGCCCTACTAGCGGGAGGCTTGGGGAGCTGTTTTTT
CASSPTSGRLGELFF
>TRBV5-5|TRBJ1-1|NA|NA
TGTGCCAGCAGCCGCAGCGGGGGGCGAACTGAAGCTTTCTTT
CASSRSGGRTEAFF
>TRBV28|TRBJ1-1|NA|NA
TGTGCCAGCAGTACTAGGCCAGGGTATCGTGAAGCTTTCTTT
CASSTRPGYREAFF
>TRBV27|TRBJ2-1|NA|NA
TGTGCCAGTTTACCCACACGCGGTCTAGGGTACAATGAGCAGTTCTTC
CASLPTRGLGYNEQFF
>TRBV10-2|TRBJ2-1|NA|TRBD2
TGCGCCAGCAGCCCCGGGAGGGGGAGTTACAATGAGCAGTTCTTC
CASSPGRGSYNEQFF
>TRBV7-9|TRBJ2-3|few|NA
TGTGCCAGCAGAGAAGCAGGGGGGAGCACAGATACGCAGTATTTT
CASREAGGSTDTQYF
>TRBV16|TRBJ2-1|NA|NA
TGTGCCAGCAGCCAATTTAGGGGTAGGAATGAGCAGTTCTTC
CASSQFRGRNEQFF
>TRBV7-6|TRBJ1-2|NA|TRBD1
TGTGCCAGCAGCCCTCGACAGGGATACGGGTATGGCTACACCTTC
CASSPRQGYGYGYTF
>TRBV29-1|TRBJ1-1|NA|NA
TGCAGCGTTCTAACAGCTGAAGCTTTCTTT
CSVLTAEAFF
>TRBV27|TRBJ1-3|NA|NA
TGTGCCAGCAGTTTATCGACGGGAGGAAGAAACACCATATATTTT
CASSLSTGGRNTIYF
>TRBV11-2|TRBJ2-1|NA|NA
TGTGCCAGCAGCTTATCGGGTGAGCAGTTCTTC
CASSLSGEQFF
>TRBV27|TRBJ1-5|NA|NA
TGTGCCAGCAGTTCAAAGGGGACACTCTATAGCAATCAGCCCCAGCATTTT
CASSSKGTLYSNQPQHF
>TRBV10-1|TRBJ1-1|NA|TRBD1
TGCGCCAGCAGCGGGACAGGGTGGAAGAACACTGAAGCTTTCTTT
CASSGTGWKNTEAFF
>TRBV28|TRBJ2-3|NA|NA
TGTGCCAGCAGAGAACCCACTTTGGCAGGGAGAGCAGATACGCAGTATTTT
CASREPTLAGRADTQYF
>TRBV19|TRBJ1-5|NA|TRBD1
TGTGCCAGTAGCCCCACGGGGACAGATTTCCCTCACAATCAGCCCCAGCATTTT
CASSPTGTDFPHNQPQHF
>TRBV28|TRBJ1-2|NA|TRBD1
TGTGCCAGCAGTTCTCCGGACAGGCTCCGGGGCTATGGCTACACCTTC
CASSSPDRLRGYGYTF
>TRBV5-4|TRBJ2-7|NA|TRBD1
TGTGCCAGCAGCCTGACGGACAGGGGCCCCTACGAGCAGTACTTC
CASSLTDRGPYEQYF
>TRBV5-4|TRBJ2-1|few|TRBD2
TGTGCCAGCAGCTTGTTTGGCGGGGGAGTATACAATGAGCAGTTCTTC
CASSLFGGGVYNEQFF
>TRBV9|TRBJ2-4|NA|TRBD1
TGTGCCAGCAGCGTACATCACACAGGGGTTTTGGAAAACATTCAGTACTTC
CASSVHHTGVLENIQYF
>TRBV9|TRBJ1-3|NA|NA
TGTGCCAGCAGCCTGCCTGGGGGTGGCTACTCTGGAAACACCATATATTTT
CASSLPGGGYSGNTIYF
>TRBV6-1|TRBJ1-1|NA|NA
TGTGCCACCGAAGCTGAAGCTTTCTTT
CATEAEAFF
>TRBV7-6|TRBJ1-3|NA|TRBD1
TGTGCCAGCAGCCCCAAGGGGTTGGGACAGATCTTCTCTGGAAACACCATATATTTT
CASSPKGLGQIFSGNTIYF
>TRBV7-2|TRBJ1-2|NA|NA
TGTGCCAGCAGCCAGATCCCGCGAGACTATGGCTACACCTTC
CASSQIPRDYGYTF
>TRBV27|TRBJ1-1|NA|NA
TGTGCCAGCAGTTTACGGCGGATGAACACTGAAGCTTTCTTT
CASSLRRMNTEAFF
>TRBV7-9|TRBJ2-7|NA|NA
TGTGCCAGCAGCCCCGAAGGGGGATTCTACGAGCAGTACTTC
CASSPEGGFYEQYF
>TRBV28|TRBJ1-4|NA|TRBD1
TGTGCCAGCAGTCACTACAGGGGGGGCAATAACGGAAAACTGTTTTTT
CASSHYRGGNNGKLFF
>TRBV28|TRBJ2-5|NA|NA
TGTGCCAGCAGTTCTTTTCCCCTCCCCCAAGAGACCCAGTACTTC
CASSSFPLPQETQYF
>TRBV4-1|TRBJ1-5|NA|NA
TGCGCCAGCAGCCAAGAAGATTCGCAGGGCAATCAGCCCCAGCATTTT
CASSQEDSQGNQPQHF
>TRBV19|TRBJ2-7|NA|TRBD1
TGTGCCAGTAGCAAGACAGGGGGAGGTTCCTACGAGCAGTACTTC
CASSKTGGGSYEQYF
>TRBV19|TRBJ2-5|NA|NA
TGTGCCAGTAGGAAGCTAGCGATAGGGGAGACCCAGTACTTC
CASRKLAIGETQYF
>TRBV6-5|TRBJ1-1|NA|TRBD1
TGTGCCAGCAGTTACGGGACAGGGCGCACTGAAGCTTTCTTT
CASSYGTGRTEAFF
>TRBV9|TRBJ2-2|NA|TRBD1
TGTGCCAGCAGCGCGGGACAGGGGGCGACCGGGGAGCTGTTTTTT
CASSAGQGATGELFF
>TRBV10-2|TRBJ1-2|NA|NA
TGCGCCAGCAGTGAGACGTCGACAGTACCTAACTATGGCTACACCTTC
CASSETSTVPNYGYTF
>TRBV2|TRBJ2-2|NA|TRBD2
TGTGCCAGCAGACCCAGACTAGCGGGGGCCTCCACCCACACCGGGGAGCTGTTTTTT
CASRPRLAGASTHTGELFF
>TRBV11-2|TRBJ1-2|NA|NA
TGTGCCAGCAGCACCTTGCCGGGGGGCTACACCTTC
CASSTLPGGYTF
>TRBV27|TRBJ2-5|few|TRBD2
TGTGCCAGCAGTTTAGGGACTAGCGGGGTGTTGACCCAGTACTTC
CASSLGTSGVLTQYF
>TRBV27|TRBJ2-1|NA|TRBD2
TGTGCCAGCAGTTTCCACCCCCCTAGCGGGAGTTCTGAGCAGTTCTTC
CASSFHPPSGSSEQFF
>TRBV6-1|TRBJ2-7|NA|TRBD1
TGTGCCAGCATGGGACAGCCGAACTACGAGCAGTACTTC
CASMGQPNYEQYF
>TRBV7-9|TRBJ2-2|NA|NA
TGTGCCAGCAGCAGTACCGGGGAGCTGTTTTTT
CASSSTGELFF
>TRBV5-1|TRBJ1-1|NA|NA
TGCGCCAGCAGCTTGGCCGTGGGTAACACTGAAGCTTTCTTT
CASSLAVGNTEAFF
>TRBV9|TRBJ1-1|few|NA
TGTGCCAGCAGCTTACTGGCAGGGAGAATGGCGAACACTGAAGCTTTCTTT
CASSLLAGRMANTEAFF
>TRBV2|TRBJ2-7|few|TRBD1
TGTGCCAGCGGAGCGGTGGGACAGCCAATTTTCTTC
CASGAVGQPIFF
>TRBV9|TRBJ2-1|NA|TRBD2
TGTGCCAGCAGCGCACAGCGGGGAAGCTCCTACAATGAGCAGTTCTTC
CASSAQRGSSYNEQFF
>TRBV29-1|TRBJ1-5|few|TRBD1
TGCAGCGTTGAAGGGACAGGAACAGATCAGCCCCAGCATTTT
CSVEGTGTDQPQHF